These 28 T cell receptor beta chains originate from one sample sequenced in a study of identical twins. TCRdb fed the 5' RACE reads into MiXCR, producing one record per CDR3 protein. The table lists 1.5 million to 2 million distinct CDR3 sequences, about 32% of them singletons. Material: cord blood. These receptors originate from a newborn girl in good health.

A few counts support this clonotype. The CDR3 protein is CASALRGTDTQYF. CDR3 sequence (DNA): TGTGCTAGTGCCTTGCGGGGGACAGATACGCAGTATTTT. This chain joins TRBV12-5 and TRBJ2-3, with 7 bases lining up with TRBD2. The V and J ends lost 7 bases and 3 bases, in that order; junction bases with no gene match: 4. The CDR3 spans 13 residues. Germline V CDR1 and CDR2: LGHNT, FRNRAP.

This clonotype appeared a few times. J is TRBJ2-5 and V is TRBV20-1; the D is unclear. The germline CDR1 and CDR2 sequences are DFQATT and SNEGSKA (reference sequence). The V and J ends lost 7 bases and 5 bases respectively, with 20 bases between them. The CDR3 length is 14 residues. The DNA of the CDR3 is TGCAGTGTAACCCAGGCTATCGTTTGGGAGACCCAGTACTTC. It translates to CSVTQAIVWETQYF.

The chain recombines TRBV11-2 with TRBJ1-2; 8 nucleotides match TRBD1. Looked up from germline, CDR1 is SGHAT and CDR2 is FQNNGV. Trimming took 3 bases from V and 4 from J; bases not matched to a gene: 13. The CDR3 is 17 residues long. The CDR3 bases are TGTGCCAGCAGCTTGGAGCCGTGGACAGGGAAAGGCTATGGCTACACCTTC. Amino acid sequence: CASSLEPWTGKGYGYTF.

This clonotype was detected only a few times. The chain couples TRBV7-9 to TRBJ1-5, with 7 bases fitting TRBD1. V shed 5 bases and J 4 bases; nucleotides not matched to a gene: 5. Germline CDR1 reads SEHNR; CDR2 reads FQNEAQ (reference sequence). The CDR3 is 14 residues long. This chain's CDR3 is CASSGGTANQPQHF. The CDR3, as DNA: TGTGCCAGCAGCGGCGGGACAGCAAATCAGCCCCAGCATTTT.

This chain links TRBV7-8 with TRBJ1-1; weak D call: TRBD1 (6 bases). The CDR3 loop spans 15 amino acids. Trimming stripped 5 bases from V and 1 base from J, with 14 bases between. Looked up from germline, CDR1 is SGHVS and CDR2 is FQNEAQ. The CDR3 sequence: CASSRPGTPNTEAFF. CDR3 DNA: TGTGCCAGCAGCCGGCCCGGGACACCGAACACTGAAGCTTTCTTT.

This chain uses TRBV6-2 or TRBV6-3 with TRBJ1-6, with D tentatively TRBD1 (5 bases). The V gene's germline CDR1 is MNHEY and CDR2 SVGEGT. This CDR3 spans 14 amino acids. The V end was cut by 6 bases, the J end by 9 bases, with 15 bases between. The CDR3 DNA reads as TGTGCCAGCAGCCAGGCCGGGGGTACTTCACCCCTCCACTTT. Translation: CASSQAGGTSPLHF.

This rearrangement joins TRBV11-2 to TRBJ2-5; possibly TRBD2 for D (5 bases). Trimming shortened V by 5 bases and J by 5 bases, and 15 bases separated the two germline ends. The CDR3 is made up of 14 amino acids. Germline V CDR1 and CDR2: SGHAT, FQNNGV. In DNA form, the CDR3 reads TGTGCCAGCAGCATGGGGAGAGTGGGTGAGACCCAGTACTTC. It yields the protein CASSMGRVGETQYF.

In DNA, the CDR3 is TGTGCCACCCAAACCCCCGGGGCCTACAATGAGCAGTTCTTC. Amino acid sequence: CATQTPGAYNEQFF. The chain combines TRBV6-5 with TRBJ2-1; TRBD2 is a possible D gene (5 bases). The CDR3 has 14 amino acids. The germline gives CDR1 MNHEY, CDR2 SVGAGI. V was cut by 10 bases and J by 2 bases, with 15 bases left in between.

The V gene is TRBV4-1, the J gene TRBJ1-2; D remains ambiguous. Trimming took off 4 bases at V and 5 bases at J, with 11 bases between the two ends. CDR3 size: 13 residues. Germline values: CDR1 MGHRA, CDR2 YSYEKL. CDR3 loop: CASSPPLEYGYTF. CDR3 DNA sequence: TGCGCCAGCAGCCCCCCCCTCGAATATGGCTACACCTTC.

This chain uses TRBV3-1 with TRBJ2-7; D ambiguous. Trimming removed 1 base at V and 0 bases at J, with 7 bases between. The germline V gene encodes CDR1 LGHDT and CDR2 YNNKEL (reference sequence). The CDR3 is 14 residues long. The CDR3 reads CASSQGHFSYEQYF. CDR3 DNA: TGTGCCAGCAGCCAAGGTCATTTCTCCTACGAGCAGTACTTC.

This clonotype was counted only a few times. The V call is TRBV20-1, the J call TRBJ2-5; weak D call: TRBD2 (5 bases). Trimming stripped 3 bases from V and 5 bases from J, with 13 bases between. The CDR3 loop spans 13 amino acids. Germline CDR1 DFQATT, CDR2 SNEGSKA (reference sequence). CDR3 loop: CSASVGSRETQYF. The CDR3 coding sequence is TGCAGTGCTAGCGTTGGGAGTCGGGAGACCCAGTACTTC.

In this sample, this clonotype turned up a few times. This chain uses TRBV4-1 with TRBJ2-1; D might be TRBD2 (5 bases). The V gene's germline CDR1 is MGHRA and CDR2 YSYEKL. Trimming left V 2 bases short and J 7 bases short, with 21 bases between. The CDR3 runs to 17 residues. CDR3 amino acids: CASSQLFRRVHGNEQFF. CDR3 sequence (DNA): TGCGCCAGCAGCCAACTTTTCAGGCGGGTTCATGGTAATGAGCAGTTCTTC.

This clonotype was seen a few times. Germline is not matched at one junction end, which may reflect a read error. The chain joins TRBV12-3 or TRBV12-4 to TRBJ1-5, with D maybe TRBD1 (6 bases). The CDR3 consists of 15 residues. The CDR3 protein is CASSLEGDSNQPQHF. The CDR3 DNA reads TGTGCCAGCAGCTTAGAGGGGGATAGCAATCAGCCCCAGCATTTT.

This clonotype was observed once. This chain links TRBV4-1 with TRBJ1-2; no definite D call. The germline gives CDR1 MGHRA, CDR2 YSYEKL. V lost 0 bases and J lost 1, with 12 bases in between. This CDR3 region has 16 residues. The CDR3 coding sequence is TGCGCCAGCAGCCAAGAGAGGGCAGGCCTTAACTATGGCTACACCTTC. Translation gives CASSQERAGLNYGYTF.

The chain has TRBV28 and TRBJ1-5; TRBD1 aligns across 9 bases. The CDR3 consists of 18 residues. Germline loops: CDR1 MDHEN, CDR2 SYDVKM. J gave up 0 bases and V 4 bases, and 10 bases lay outside the gene matches. The CDR3 nucleotides are TGTGCCAGCAGTTCCCATCCGGGACAGGGTTTTAGCAATCAGCCCCAGCATTTT. Amino acid sequence: CASSSHPGQGFSNQPQHF.

This clonotype was recorded at least ten times. This sequence joins TRBV29-1 and TRBJ2-7, with 8 bases aligning to TRBD1. Germline V gene lookup returns CDR1 SQVTM and CDR2 ANQGSEA. The CDR3 runs 13 residues. V lost 2 bases, J lost 0 bases, and 0 bases stayed unmatched. CDR3 sequence (DNA): TGCAGCGTTGAACAGGGGGCCTCCTACGAGCAGTACTTC. This translates into CSVEQGASYEQYF.

Points on this clonotype: The junction departs from germline at one end; a sequencing error may be responsible. The rearrangement uses TRBV7-2 and TRBJ2-1, with 11 bases that match TRBD2. The CDR3 consists of 16 residues. Per the germline V gene, CDR1 is SGHTA and CDR2 is FQGNSA. For the CDR3, the DNA is TGCGCCAGCAGCTTGTACGGGACTAGCGGCCACAATGAGCAGTTCTTC. Translation gives CASSLYGTSGHNEQFF.

This clonotype appeared many times. The chain couples TRBV12-3 or TRBV12-4 to TRBJ2-3; 11 nucleotides line up with TRBD1. V shed 4 bases, J shed 6 bases, and the junction held 3 bases outside the gene matches. This CDR3 is built from 14 residues. DNA for the CDR3: TGTGCCAGCAGTTCGGACAGGGGGCAGGATACGCAGTATTTT. Encoded protein: CASSSDRGQDTQYF.

This clonotype was recorded many times. The chain carries TRBV6-2 or TRBV6-3 and TRBJ2-3; the D gene is possibly TRBD1 (5 bases). The CDR3 sequence is 11 residues long. Germline values: CDR1 MNHEY, CDR2 SVGEGT. V lost 6 bases, J lost 8 bases, and 9 bases lay in between. This chain's CDR3 is CASRRQGTQYF. The CDR3 DNA reads as TGTGCCAGCAGGAGGCAGGGTACGCAGTATTTT.

This clonotype has just a few counts. The V call is TRBV5-5, the J call TRBJ2-5, with 8 bases lining up with TRBD2. In germline, CDR1 is SGHKS, CDR2 YYEKEE (reference sequence). V shed 1 base and J 0 bases; nucleotides not matched to a gene: 5. This CDR3 spans 16 amino acids. The CDR3 here is CASSLWRTSNQETQYF. Written as DNA, the CDR3 is TGTGCCAGCAGCTTGTGGAGGACTAGCAACCAAGAGACCCAGTACTTC.

This clonotype was found many times. J is TRBJ2-7 and V is TRBV24-1; TRBD2 agrees at 10 bases. The germline gives CDR1 KGHDR, CDR2 SFDVKD. V lost 9 bases, J lost 0 bases, and 1 base stayed unmatched. The CDR3 loop spans 13 amino acids. The CDR3 protein is CATSSGSSYEQYF. The CDR3 coding sequence is TGTGCCACCTCTAGCGGGAGCTCCTACGAGCAGTACTTC.

V gene TRBV24-1 combines with J gene TRBJ2-3, with 11 bases lining up with TRBD2. CDR1 is KGHDR, CDR2 SFDVKD, per germline. This CDR3 has 17 amino acids. V was clipped by 2 bases and J by 4 bases; unmatched bases: 7. The CDR3 sequence is CATSDYPTSGSSDTQYF. DNA for the CDR3: TGTGCCACCAGTGATTACCCCACTAGCGGGAGTTCAGATACGCAGTATTTT.

In its sample, this clonotype was seen a few times. V is TRBV9 and J is TRBJ2-1; D may be TRBD2 (6 bases). V was shortened by 6 bases and J by 2 bases, with 15 bases between the two germline ends. The CDR3 is 15 residues long. From germline, CDR1 is SGDLS and CDR2 YYNGEE. The DNA of the CDR3 is TGTGCCAGCACCGTCTCCGCGGGGCCCTACAATGAGCAGTTCTTC. It encodes CASTVSAGPYNEQFF. The variable domain in full, with the rest retrieved from reference TRBV9 and TRBJ2-1, is DSGVTQTPKHLITATGQRVTLRCSPRSGDLSVYWYQQSLDQGLQFLIQYYNGEERAKGNILERFSAQQFPDLHSELNLSSLELGDSALYFCASTVSAGPYNEQFFGPGTRLTVL.

On this clonotype: It may be a read error: a sequence one base away is much more abundant. The genes are TRBV27 and TRBJ2-4, with D possibly being TRBD1 (6 bases). The closer fit of TRBJ2-7 to the DNA end suggests the J call may be wrong. Germline V gene data show CDR1 as MNHEY and CDR2 as SMNVEV (reference sequence). There are 13 residues in the CDR3. The CDR3 spells CASSFFRGYEQYF. The CDR3 DNA reads as TGTGCCAGCAGTTTCTTCAGGGGCTACGAGCAGTACTTC.

V is TRBV5-4 and J is TRBJ2-3; the D is unclear. Germline-derived CDR1 and CDR2 are SGHNT and YYREEE (reference sequence). V shed 7 bases and J shed 2 bases, with 11 bases lying between them. The CDR3 is 13 residues long. This chain's CDR3 is CASHGVPTDTQYF. The CDR3 nucleotides are TGTGCCAGCCACGGAGTCCCCACAGATACGCAGTATTTT.

This clonotype was observed many times. V and J are TRBV10-2 and TRBJ2-6, with TRBD1 as a possible D gene (6 bases). The V gene's germline CDR1 is WSHSY and CDR2 SAAADI. This CDR3 has 18 residues. Trimming left V 6 bases short and J 2 bases short, with 20 bases between. The CDR3 DNA is TGCGCCAGCAGAGTGGACATGATACAGGGCGCTGGGGCCAACGTCCTGACTTTC. Its protein product is CASRVDMIQGAGANVLTF.

For this clonotype: Possible read error: a much larger clone is one base away. The rearrangement joins TRBV6-5 to TRBJ2-4; D gene uncertain. The J call is doubtful: the DNA matches TRBJ2-7 better. Germline CDR1 reads MNHEY; CDR2 reads SVGAGI. This CDR3 spans 11 amino acids. The CDR3 nucleotides are TGTACCAGCAGTTACTCGTCCGAGCAGTACTTC. Protein product: CTSSYSSEQYF.

At least ten counts were recorded for this clonotype. The chain uses TRBV2 and TRBJ2-4, with 7 bases matching TRBD1. Germline CDR1 reads SNHLY; CDR2 reads FYNNEI. The V segment lost 3 bases and the J segment 8 bases; nucleotides outside the gene matches: 7. This CDR3 has 14 amino acids. The CDR3, as DNA: TGTGCCAGCAGTGAGGGACAGCTGGCGGACATTCAGTACTTC. Translation gives CASSEGQLADIQYF. The entire variable domain, with the rest obtained from reference TRBV2 and TRBJ2-4, is as follows: EPEVTQTPSHQVTQMGQEVILRCVPISNHLYFYWYRQILGQKVEFLVSFYNNEISEKSEIFDDQFSVERPDGSNFTLKIRSTKLEDSAMYFCASSEGQLADIQYFGAGTRLSVL.